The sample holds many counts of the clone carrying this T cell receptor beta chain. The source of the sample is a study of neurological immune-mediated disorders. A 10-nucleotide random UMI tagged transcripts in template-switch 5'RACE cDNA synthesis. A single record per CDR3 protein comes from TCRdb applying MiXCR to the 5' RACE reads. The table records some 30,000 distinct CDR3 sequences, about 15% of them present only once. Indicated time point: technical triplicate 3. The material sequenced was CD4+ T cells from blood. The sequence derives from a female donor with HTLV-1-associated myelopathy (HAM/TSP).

In nucleotides, the CDR3 is TGTGCCATCAGTGACGGTAGGGTGCCCACAGATACGCAGTATTTT. Protein product: CAISDGRVPTDTQYF. The chain uses TRBV10-3 and TRBJ2-3; D gene uncertain. CDR1 and CDR2 (germline): ENHRY, SYGVKD. Deletions cut 3 bases from V and 2 bases from J, with 12 bases between. The CDR3 covers 15 residues.